Listed here are 2 T cell receptor beta chains from one sample, sequenced in a study of vaccination and CD4 T cells after COVID-19. Antigens for these TCRs are unknown. The treatment: roughly 10-day PBMC culture with coronavirus spike peptide pools or control peptides (ViraFEST assay). Cultured CD4+ T cells had their DNA profiled by the Oncomine TCR Beta short-read assay. TCRdb re-analysed the PCR reads in MiXCR, keeping a single row per CDR3 protein. The sample lists roughly 5,400 distinct CDR3 sequences; 70% to 80% were seen once. The specimen sequenced was CD4+ T cells from blood, cultured in vitro. The source is a human donor who had recovered from COVID-19.

V gene TRBV15 combines with J gene TRBJ2-2; 9 bases are shared with TRBD2. The CDR3 runs to 16 residues. The V and J ends lost 3 bases and 5 bases, in that order; junction bases with no gene match: 7. Germline CDR1 reads LNHNV; CDR2 reads YYDKDF (reference sequence). The CDR3 nucleotides read TGTGCCACCAGCAGGTCTAGCGGGGAAGGGACCGGGGAGCTGTTTTTT. It yields the protein CATSRSSGEGTGELFF. The full variable domain, completed using reference TRBV15 and TRBJ2-2, is DAMVIQNPRYQVTQFGKPVTLSCSQTLNHNVMYWYQQKSSQAPKLLFHYYDKDFNNEADTPDNFQSRRPNTSFCFLDIRSPGLGDTAMYLCATSRSSGEGTGELFFGEGSRLTVL.

This clonotype was counted between two and nine times. J is TRBJ2-3 and V is TRBV11-2; D is ambiguous. V was shortened by 5 bases and J by 1 base, with 7 bases between the two germline ends. Germline CDR1 and CDR2: SGHAT and FQNNGV. The CDR3 sequence is 13 residues long. The CDR3 sequence: CASSADRTDTQYF. In nucleotides, the CDR3 is TGTGCCAGCAGCGCGGACCGCACAGATACGCAGTATTTT.